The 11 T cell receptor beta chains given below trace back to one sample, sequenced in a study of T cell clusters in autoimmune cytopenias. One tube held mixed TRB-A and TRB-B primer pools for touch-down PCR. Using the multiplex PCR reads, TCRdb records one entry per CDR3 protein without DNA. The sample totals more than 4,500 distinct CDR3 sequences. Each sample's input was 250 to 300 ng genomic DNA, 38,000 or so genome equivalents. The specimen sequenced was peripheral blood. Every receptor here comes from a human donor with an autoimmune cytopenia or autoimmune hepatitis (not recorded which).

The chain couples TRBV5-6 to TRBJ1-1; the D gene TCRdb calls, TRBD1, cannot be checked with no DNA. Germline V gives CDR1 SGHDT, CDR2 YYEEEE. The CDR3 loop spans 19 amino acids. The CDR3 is CASSLFGQFGAHGNTEAFF.

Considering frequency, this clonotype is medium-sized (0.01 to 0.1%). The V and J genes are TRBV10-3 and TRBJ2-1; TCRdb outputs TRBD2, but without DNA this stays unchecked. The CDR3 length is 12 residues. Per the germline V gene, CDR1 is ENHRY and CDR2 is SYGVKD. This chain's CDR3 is CAINAGGPGQFF.

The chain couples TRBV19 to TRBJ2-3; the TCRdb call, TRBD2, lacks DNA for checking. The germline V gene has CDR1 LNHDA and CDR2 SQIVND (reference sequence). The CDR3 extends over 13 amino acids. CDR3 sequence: CASSSGGPDTQYF.

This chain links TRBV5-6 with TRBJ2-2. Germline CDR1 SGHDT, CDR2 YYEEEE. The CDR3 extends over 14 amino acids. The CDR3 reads CASSLTLNTGELFF. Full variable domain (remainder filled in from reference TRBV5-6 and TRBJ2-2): DAGVTQSPTHLIKTRGQQVTLRCSPKSGHDTVSWYQQALGQGPQFIFQYYEEEERQRGNFPDRFSGHQFPNYSSELNVNALLLGDSALYLCASSLTLNTGELFFGEGSRLTVL.

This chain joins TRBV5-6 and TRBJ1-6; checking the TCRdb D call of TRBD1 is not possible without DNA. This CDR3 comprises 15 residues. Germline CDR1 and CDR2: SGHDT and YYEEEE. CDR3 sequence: CASSPYGQGSSPLHF. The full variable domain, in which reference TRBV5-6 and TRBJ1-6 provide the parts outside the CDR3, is DAGVTQSPTHLIKTRGQQVTLRCSPKSGHDTVSWYQQALGQGPQFIFQYYEEEERQRGNFPDRFSGHQFPNYSSELNVNALLLGDSALYLCASSPYGQGSSPLHFGNGTRLTVT.

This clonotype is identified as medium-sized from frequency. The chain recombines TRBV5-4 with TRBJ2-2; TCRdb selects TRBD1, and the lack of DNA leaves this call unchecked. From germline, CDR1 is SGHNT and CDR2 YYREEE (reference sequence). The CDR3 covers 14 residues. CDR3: CASSPDRRIGELFF.

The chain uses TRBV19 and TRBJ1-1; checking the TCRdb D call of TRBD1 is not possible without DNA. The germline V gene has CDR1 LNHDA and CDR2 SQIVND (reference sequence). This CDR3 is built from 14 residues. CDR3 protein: CASSIGRGPPEAFF.

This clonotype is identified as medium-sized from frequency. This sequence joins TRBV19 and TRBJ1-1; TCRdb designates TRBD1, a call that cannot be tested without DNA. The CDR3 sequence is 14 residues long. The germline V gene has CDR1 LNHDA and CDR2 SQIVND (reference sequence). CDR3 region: CASSPRGEMPEAFF.

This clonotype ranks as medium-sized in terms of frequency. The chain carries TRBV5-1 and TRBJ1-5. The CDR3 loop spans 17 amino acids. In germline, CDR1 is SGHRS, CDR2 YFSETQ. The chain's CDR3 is CASSSTGGPWSNQPQHF.

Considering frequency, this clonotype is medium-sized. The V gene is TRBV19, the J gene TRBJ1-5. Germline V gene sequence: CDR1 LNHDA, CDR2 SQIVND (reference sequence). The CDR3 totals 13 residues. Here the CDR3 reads CASSTRTKQPQHF.

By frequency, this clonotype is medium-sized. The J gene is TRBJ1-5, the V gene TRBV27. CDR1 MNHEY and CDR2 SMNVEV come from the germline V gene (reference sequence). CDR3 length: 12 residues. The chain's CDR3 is CASSDPNQPQHF.